What follows are 31 T cell receptor beta chains derived from one specimen sequenced in a study of T cells expressing NK-cell markers. From the 5' RACE reads, TCRdb lists one entry per CDR3 protein and no DNA. The table lists 500,000 to 700,000 distinct CDR3 sequences. Sequencing was done on a sample of blood T cells: a sorted CD56 or NKG2C T cell subset, CD4+ or CD8+ T cells, or bulk PBMC T cells (not recorded which). These receptors originate from a young man in good health.

The rearrangement uses TRBV6-5 and TRBJ1-6; checking the TCRdb D call of TRBD1 is not possible without DNA. Germline V gives CDR1 MNHEY, CDR2 SVGAGI. This CDR3 is 15 amino acids long. The CDR3 here is CASSYSRAEDSPLHF.

The chain has TRBV6-2 or TRBV6-3 and TRBJ2-1. This CDR3 contains 15 residues. The germline V gene has CDR1 MNHEY and CDR2 SVGEGT. CDR3 region: CASSLRPASYNEQFF.

The chain uses TRBV7-2 and TRBJ1-4; lacking DNA, the TRBD1 call made by TCRdb goes unchecked. CDR3 length: 15 residues. CDR1 and CDR2 from the germline V gene are SGHTA and FQGNSA. CDR3 residues: CASSSIGTATEKLFF.

The chain employs TRBV6-6 and TRBJ2-1. This CDR3 has 12 residues. Germline CDR1 MNHNY, CDR2 SVGAGI (reference sequence). CDR3 protein: CASSQTAIEQFF.

The chain carries TRBV2 and TRBJ1-1; the D call of TRBD1 rests on TCRdb alone, since no DNA is present to check it. The CDR3 is made up of 13 amino acids. The germline CDR1 and CDR2 sequences are SNHLY and FYNNEI. The CDR3: CATEQGAQTEAFF.

The gene calls are TRBV7-9 and TRBJ2-1; TCRdb's D gene call, TRBD1, goes unchecked for lack of DNA. The CDR3 totals 11 residues. Germline loops: CDR1 SEHNR, CDR2 FQNEAQ (reference sequence). CDR3 protein: CASSFTGRQFF.

This chain connects TRBV11-2 to TRBJ2-1. The CDR3 sequence is 14 residues long. Germline loops: CDR1 SGHAT, CDR2 FQNNGV. The CDR3 loop reads CASSPTRLRNEQFF.

This sequence joins TRBV7-9 and TRBJ2-5; TCRdb calls TRBD1, which cannot be checked without DNA. The CDR3 consists of 15 residues. Germline CDR1 SEHNR, CDR2 FQNEAQ (reference sequence). The CDR3 region is CASSLARTGEETQYF. Supplemented by reference TRBV7-9 and TRBJ2-5, the full variable domain reads DTGVSQNPRHKITKRGQNVTFRCDPISEHNRLYWYRQTLGQGPEFLTYFQNEAQLEKSRLLSDRFSAERPKGSFSTLEIQRTEQGDSAMYLCASSLARTGEETQYFGPGTRLLVL.

The chain employs TRBV5-5 and TRBJ2-3; TCRdb calls TRBD2, which cannot be checked without DNA. The CDR3 has 15 amino acids. Germline V gene data show CDR1 as SGHKS and CDR2 as YYEKEE (reference sequence). CDR3 in amino acids: CASSLERELTDTQYF. Based on the CDR3 plus reference TRBV5-5 and TRBJ2-3, the full variable domain is DAGVTQSPTHLIKTRGQQVTLRCSPISGHKSVSWYQQVLGQGPQFIFQYYEKEERGRGNFPDRFSARQFPNYSSELNVNALLLGDSALYLCASSLERELTDTQYFGPGTRLTVL.

The CDR3 sequence: CSALAGEVRNEQFF. V gene TRBV20-1 combines with J gene TRBJ2-1; TCRdb picks TRBD2, but there is no DNA to check that call. The CDR3 is made up of 14 amino acids. Germline V gives CDR1 DFQATT, CDR2 SNEGSKA (reference sequence).

The V gene is TRBV4-3, the J gene TRBJ1-5; TCRdb selects TRBD1, and the lack of DNA leaves this call unchecked. The CDR3 is 15 residues long. CDR1 LGHNA and CDR2 YSLEER come from the germline V gene. CDR3 sequence reads: CASSQEWGGGQPQHF.

V and J are TRBV29-1 and TRBJ2-2; TCRdb's D call, TRBD1, is unchecked because there is no DNA. The CDR3 is 14 amino acids. In germline, CDR1 is SQVTM, CDR2 ANQGSEA. CDR3 sequence: CSGLTGANTGELFF.

This chain uses TRBV14 with TRBJ2-7. This CDR3 contains 14 residues. The germline gives CDR1 SGHDN, CDR2 FVKESK. CDR3 in amino acids: CASSNHTFGSEQYF.

The J gene is TRBJ2-7, the V gene TRBV7-8; there is no DNA to check the TCRdb D call of TRBD1. The CDR3 length is 15 residues. CDR1 SGHVS and CDR2 FQNEAQ come from the germline V gene. CDR3 amino acids: CASSLGQGPLYEQYF. The entire variable domain, with the rest obtained from reference TRBV7-8 and TRBJ2-7, is as follows: GAGVSQSPRYKVAKRGQDVALRCDPISGHVSLFWYQQALGQGPEFLTYFQNEAQLDKSGLPSDRFFAERPEGSVSTLKIQRTQQEDSAVYLCASSLGQGPLYEQYFGPGTRLTVT.

The CDR3 protein is CASSLLLAKGDEQYF. The chain recombines TRBV7-8 with TRBJ2-7; TCRdb reports TRBD1, a call that lacks DNA to check it against. The CDR3 contains 15 residues. In germline, CDR1 is SGHVS, CDR2 FQNEAQ.

The rearrangement links TRBV15 to TRBJ2-3; as DNA is missing, the TRBD2 call by TCRdb cannot be tested. Germline values: CDR1 LNHNV, CDR2 YYDKDF (reference sequence). The CDR3 sequence is 17 residues long. CDR3 in amino acids: CATSTTPPSGMADTQYF. The whole variable domain, filled in from reference TRBV15 and TRBJ2-3, reads DAMVIQNPRYQVTQFGKPVTLSCSQTLNHNVMYWYQQKSSQAPKLLFHYYDKDFNNEADTPDNFQSRRPNTSFCFLDIRSPGLGDTAMYLCATSTTPPSGMADTQYFGPGTRLTVL.

V is TRBV12-3 or TRBV12-4 and J is TRBJ2-3; there is no DNA to check the TCRdb D call of TRBD1. The CDR3 covers 15 residues. The CDR3 loop is CASSGQLPGTDTQYF.

This chain joins TRBV20-1 and TRBJ2-1; TCRdb proposes TRBD1, but this gene call is untestable without DNA. This CDR3 contains 15 residues. Germline CDR1 DFQATT, CDR2 SNEGSKA (reference sequence). The CDR3 here is CSARTPSGRYNEQFF.

The J gene is TRBJ1-6, the V gene TRBV10-3; there is no DNA to check the TCRdb D call of TRBD1. The CDR3 is 20 residues long. The germline gives CDR1 ENHRY, CDR2 SYGVKD. CDR3 sequence: CAISESPGRRMGQSNSPLHF.

The rearrangement links TRBV20-1 to TRBJ1-2; TCRdb gives TRBD1 as the D gene, but with no DNA this cannot be confirmed. Per germline, CDR1 DFQATT and CDR2 SNEGSKA (reference sequence). The CDR3 contains 14 residues. The CDR3 here is CSAREPRGQYGYTF.

This chain uses TRBV4-3 with TRBJ2-3; TCRdb reports TRBD1, a call that lacks DNA to check it against. CDR3 length: 15 residues. Germline loops: CDR1 LGHNA, CDR2 YSLEER. The CDR3 sequence: CASSRGQGVTDTQYF.

V gene TRBV20-1 combines with J gene TRBJ2-1; with no DNA, the TCRdb D assignment of TRBD2 cannot be verified. Germline V CDR1 and CDR2: DFQATT, SNEGSKA (reference sequence). The CDR3 is 16 residues long. The CDR3 loop is CSAQRDGFSGYNEQFF.

The chain couples TRBV3-1 to TRBJ1-1. The CDR3 loop spans 13 amino acids. The germline CDR1 and CDR2 sequences are LGHDT and YNNKEL (reference sequence). CDR3 loop: CASSQGRTAEAFF.

The rearrangement joins TRBV12-3 or TRBV12-4 to TRBJ1-6. The CDR3 spans 12 residues. The CDR3 loop is CASTLQYSPLHF.

The gene calls are TRBV10-3 and TRBJ2-3; TCRdb gives TRBD1 as the D gene, but with no DNA this cannot be confirmed. This CDR3 comprises 15 residues. Germline loops: CDR1 ENHRY, CDR2 SYGVKD. The CDR3 loop reads CAISPDRDSTDTQYF.

The V call is TRBV15, the J call TRBJ2-5. Germline-derived CDR1 and CDR2 are LNHNV and YYDKDF (reference sequence). The CDR3 totals 14 residues. The CDR3 spells CATSRRVTQETQYF.

This chain joins TRBV24-1 and TRBJ2-1; TCRdb's D call, TRBD1, is unchecked because there is no DNA. CDR1 and CDR2 from the germline V gene are KGHDR and SFDVKD. This CDR3 spans 14 amino acids. CDR3 loop: CATRPGQGRGEQFF.

The chain couples TRBV12-3 or TRBV12-4 to TRBJ2-5; TCRdb calls TRBD1, which cannot be checked without DNA. This CDR3 spans 16 amino acids. CDR3 region: CASSRTKTTLQETQYF.

The V gene is TRBV5-1, the J gene TRBJ2-3; TCRdb's D call of TRBD2 is untestable without DNA. Germline-derived CDR1 and CDR2 are SGHRS and YFSETQ. The CDR3 sequence is 14 residues long. The CDR3 protein is CASSPWGLADTQYF.

This CDR3 reads CASSLGQDVGQPQHF. V gene TRBV12-3 or TRBV12-4 combines with J gene TRBJ1-5. This CDR3 spans 15 amino acids.

This chain's CDR3 is CASRQGLPNQPQHF. This chain uses TRBV6-1 with TRBJ1-5. This CDR3 comprises 14 residues. In germline, CDR1 is MNHNS, CDR2 SASEGT.